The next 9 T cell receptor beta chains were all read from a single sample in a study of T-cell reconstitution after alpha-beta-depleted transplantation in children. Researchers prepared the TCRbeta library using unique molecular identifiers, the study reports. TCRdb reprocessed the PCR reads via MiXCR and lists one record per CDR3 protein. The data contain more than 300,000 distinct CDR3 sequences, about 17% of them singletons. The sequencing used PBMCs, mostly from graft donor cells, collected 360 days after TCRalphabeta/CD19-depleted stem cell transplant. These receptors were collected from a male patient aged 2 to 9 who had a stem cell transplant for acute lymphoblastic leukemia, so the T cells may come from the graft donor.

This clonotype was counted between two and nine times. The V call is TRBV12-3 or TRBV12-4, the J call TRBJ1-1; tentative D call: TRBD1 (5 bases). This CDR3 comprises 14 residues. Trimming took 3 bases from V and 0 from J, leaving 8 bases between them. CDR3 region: CASSLGVLNTEAFF. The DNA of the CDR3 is TGTGCCAGCAGTTTGGGGGTACTGAACACTGAAGCTTTCTTT.

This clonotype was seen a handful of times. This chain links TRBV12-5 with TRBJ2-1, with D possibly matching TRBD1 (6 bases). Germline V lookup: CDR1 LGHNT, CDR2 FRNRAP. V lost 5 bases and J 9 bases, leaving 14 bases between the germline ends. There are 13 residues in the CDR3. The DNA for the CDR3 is TGTGCTAGTGGTCTGAACAGGGTTGCTGAGCAGTTCTTC. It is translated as CASGLNRVAEQFF.

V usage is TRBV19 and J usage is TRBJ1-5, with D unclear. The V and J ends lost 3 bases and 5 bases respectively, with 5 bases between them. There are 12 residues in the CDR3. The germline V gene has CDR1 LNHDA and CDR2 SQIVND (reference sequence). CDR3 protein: CASSILDQPQHF. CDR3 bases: TGTGCCAGTAGTATTCTTGATCAGCCCCAGCATTTT. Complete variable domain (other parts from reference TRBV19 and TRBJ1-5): DGGITQSPKYLFRKEGQNVTLSCEQNLNHDAMYWYRQDPGQGLRLIYYSQIVNDFQKGDIAEGYSVSREKKESFPLTVTSAQKNPTAFYLCASSILDQPQHFGDGTRLSIL.

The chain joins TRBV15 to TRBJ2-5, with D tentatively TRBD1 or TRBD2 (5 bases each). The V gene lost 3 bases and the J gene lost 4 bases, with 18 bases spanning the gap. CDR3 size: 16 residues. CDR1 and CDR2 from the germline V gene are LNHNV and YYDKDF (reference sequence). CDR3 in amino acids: CATSSYSGPVGETQYF. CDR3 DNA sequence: TGTGCCACCAGCAGCTATTCGGGGCCGGTCGGAGAGACCCAGTACTTC.

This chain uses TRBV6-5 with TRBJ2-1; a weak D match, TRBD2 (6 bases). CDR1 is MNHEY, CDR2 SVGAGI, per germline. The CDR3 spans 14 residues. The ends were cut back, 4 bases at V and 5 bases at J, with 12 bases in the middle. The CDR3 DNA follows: TGTGCCAGCAGTTCCCCGAGGACTAACAATGAGCAGTTCTTC. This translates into CASSSPRTNNEQFF.

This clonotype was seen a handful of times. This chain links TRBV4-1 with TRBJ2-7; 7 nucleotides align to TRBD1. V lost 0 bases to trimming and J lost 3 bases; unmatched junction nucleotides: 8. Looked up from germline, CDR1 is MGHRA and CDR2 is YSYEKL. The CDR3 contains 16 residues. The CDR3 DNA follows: TGCGCCAGCAGCCAAGATTTCGGGACAGACCACTACGAGCAGTACTTC. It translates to CASSQDFGTDHYEQYF.

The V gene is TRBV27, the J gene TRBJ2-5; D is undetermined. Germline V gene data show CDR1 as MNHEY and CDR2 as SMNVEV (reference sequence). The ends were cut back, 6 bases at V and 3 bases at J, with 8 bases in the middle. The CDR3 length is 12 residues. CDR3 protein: CASRGMEETQYF. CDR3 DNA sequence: TGTGCCAGCAGGGGGATGGAAGAGACCCAGTACTTC.

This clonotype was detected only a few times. The CDR3 bases are TGCGCCAGCAGCCGTGGGACTAGCGGGGTTCAGGAGCAGTACTTC. It codes for CASSRGTSGVQEQYF. This chain joins TRBV5-1 and TRBJ2-7; 13 nucleotides line up with TRBD2. The CDR3 spans 15 residues. CDR1 SGHRS and CDR2 YFSETQ come from the germline V gene. Trimming took 4 bases from V and 7 from J; bases not matched to a gene: 8. Full variable domain (remainder filled in from reference TRBV5-1 and TRBJ2-7): KAGVTQTPRYLIKTRGQQVTLSCSPISGHRSVSWYQQTPGQGLQFLFEYFSETQRNKGNFPGRFSGRQFSNSRSEMNVSTLELGDSALYLCASSRGTSGVQEQYFGPGTRLTVT.

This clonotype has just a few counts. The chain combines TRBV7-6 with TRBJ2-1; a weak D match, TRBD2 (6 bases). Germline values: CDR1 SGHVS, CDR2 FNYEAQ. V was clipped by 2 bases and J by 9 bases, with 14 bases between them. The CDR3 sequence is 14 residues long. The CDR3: CASSLMEGVSEQFF. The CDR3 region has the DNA TGTGCCAGCAGCTTAATGGAGGGTGTCAGTGAGCAGTTCTTC.